What follows are 19 T cell receptor beta chains derived from one specimen sequenced in a study of OX40 agonist ivuxolimab in advanced cancers. Measured with immunoSEQ multiplex PCR; TCRdb has only the in-frame clones, and not every one. Of more than 10,000 clones listed, 80% to 90% were seen once; the top ten hold under 45%. Sequencing was performed on CD4+ or CD8+ T cells sorted from blood, taken in a trial of the OX40 agonist ivuxolimab. The origin of the receptors is an adult with an advanced solid tumor such as melanoma, head and neck, liver or kidney cancer.

The rearrangement uses TRBV28 and TRBJ2-1; unclear D gene. CDR3 length: 16 residues. Germline CDR1 reads MDHEN; CDR2 reads SYDVKM. The V end was cut by 2 bases, the J end by 7 bases, with 18 bases between. The CDR3 coding sequence is TGTGCCAGCAGTTTACCGTTCCACGGGTTCGTGAATGAGCAGTTCTTC. It codes for CASSLPFHGFVNEQFF. The variable domain in full, with the rest retrieved from reference TRBV28 and TRBJ2-1, is DVKVTQSSRYLVKRTGEKVFLECVQDMDHENMFWYRQDPGLGLRLIYFSYDVKMKEKGDIPEGYSVSREKKERFSLILESASTNQTSMYLCASSLPFHGFVNEQFFGPGTRLTVL.

The genes are TRBV5-1 and TRBJ2-7, with a tentative D call TRBD2 (6 bases). The CDR3 has 14 residues. Trimming took 4 bases from V and 6 from J, leaving 17 bases between them. Germline CDR1 reads SGHRS; CDR2 reads YFSETQ. The CDR3 bases are TGCGCCAGCAGCCTAACGGGACTGCGGGTCGAGCAGTACTTC. Its protein product is CASSLTGLRVEQYF.

The chain recombines TRBV9 with TRBJ2-1; 8 positions agree with TRBD1. Germline CDR1 reads SGDLS; CDR2 reads YYNGEE. Trimming removed 0 bases from V and 0 bases from J; junction bases left unmatched: 11. The CDR3 runs 19 residues. The CDR3 region has the DNA TGTGCCAGCAGCGTAGGAGTCAGGGGGCTCCTAAGCTCCTACAATGAGCAGTTCTTC. As protein: CASSVGVRGLLSSYNEQFF.

This clone has more than one count but fewer than ten. The genes are TRBV27 and TRBJ1-2, with unresolved D. Trimming took 6 bases from V and 6 from J, leaving 14 bases between them. This CDR3 has 13 amino acids. Germline values: CDR1 MNHEY, CDR2 SMNVEV (reference sequence). This CDR3 is CASRGSSFHGYTF. Here the CDR3 DNA reads TGTGCCAGCAGGGGTAGTTCTTTCCATGGCTACACCTTC.

This chain joins TRBV6-4 and TRBJ2-1; weak D call: TRBD2 (5 bases). V gave up 5 bases and J gave up 8 bases, with 13 bases separating them. Germline CDR1 is MRHNA and CDR2 is SNTAGT. CDR3 length equals 13 residues. CDR3 amino acids: CASSQAAEYEQFF. CDR3 DNA: TGTGCCAGCAGTCAAGCGGCAGAGTATGAGCAGTTCTTC.

This sequence joins TRBV11-3 and TRBJ2-1; 8 nucleotides line up with TRBD1. The germline gives CDR1 SGHNT, CDR2 YENEEA. V was clipped by 5 bases and J by 6 bases; unmatched bases: 12. The CDR3 sequence is 16 residues long. CDR3 sequence: CASSPPGQVTSNEQFF. CDR3 nucleotides: TGTGCCAGCAGCCCGCCGGGACAGGTTACAAGCAATGAGCAGTTCTTC.

The chain is built from TRBV28 and TRBJ2-1; weak D call: TRBD2 (6 bases). The CDR3 is 16 residues long. Germline values: CDR1 MDHEN, CDR2 SYDVKM. V gave up 2 bases and J gave up 5 bases, with 16 bases separating them. The CDR3 coding sequence is TGTGCCAGCAGTTTAGGTAGGGGAGGTCAGGACAATGAGCAGTTCTTC. It specifies CASSLGRGGQDNEQFF.

The rearrangement uses TRBV19 and TRBJ2-1; 8 bases are shared with TRBD2. The CDR3 runs to 16 residues. CDR1 and CDR2 from the germline V gene are LNHDA and SQIVND (reference sequence). J was trimmed by 5 bases and V by 5 bases; bases with no gene match: 11. The chain's CDR3 is CASSSYTGLGNNEQFF. The CDR3, as DNA: TGTGCCAGTAGTTCCTACACGGGACTAGGGAACAATGAGCAGTTCTTC.

CDR3 amino acids: CASSLSVNQPQHF. CDR3 DNA: TGTGCCAGCAGTTTAAGCGTGAATCAGCCCCAGCATTTT. V gene TRBV27 combines with J gene TRBJ1-5; D is unresolved. The CDR3 is 13 residues long. Between the trimmed V and J ends, which lost 2 bases and 4 bases, there was a span of 6 bases. Germline CDR1 reads MNHEY; CDR2 reads SMNVEV (reference sequence).

The sample holds a few counts of this clone. The chain combines TRBV6-4 with TRBJ2-2, with TRBD1 identical over 7 bases. J gave up 3 bases and V 2 bases, and 0 bases lay outside the gene matches. There are 14 residues in the CDR3. Germline V CDR1 and CDR2: MRHNA, SNTAGT. The CDR3 DNA sequence: TGTGCCAGCAGTGACGGACAGGACACCGGGGAGCTGTTTTTT. Its translation: CASSDGQDTGELFF.

The chain couples TRBV18 to TRBJ2-7, with 7 bases identical to TRBD2. Germline V gene data show CDR1 as KGHSH and CDR2 as LQKENI. Trimming took 3 bases from V and 0 from J; bases not matched to a gene: 17. CDR3 length equals 19 residues. In DNA, the CDR3 is TGTGCCAGCTCACCCCCGGGACTTTCATCTAGCGGTACCTCCTACGAGCAGTACTTC. Translating it yields CASSPPGLSSSGTSYEQYF.

The chain joins TRBV25-1 to TRBJ2-7, with D possibly being TRBD2 (7 bases). CDR1 and CDR2 from the germline V gene are MGHDK and SYGVNS. This CDR3 is built from 15 residues. Trimming removed 3 bases from V and 3 bases from J, with 15 bases in between. CDR3 in amino acids: CASSDPVGGDYEQYF. DNA for the CDR3: TGTGCCAGCAGTGACCCGGTAGGGGGGGACTACGAGCAGTACTTC.

The chain is built from TRBV5-6 and TRBJ2-3; 7 nucleotides agree with TRBD2. The CDR3 contains 16 residues. Looked up from germline, CDR1 is SGHDT and CDR2 is YYEEEE. The V and J ends lost 4 bases and 4 bases, in that order; junction bases with no gene match: 12. The CDR3 loop reads CASSLMGEGGADTQYF. The CDR3 nucleotides read TGTGCCAGCAGCCTGATGGGGGAGGGAGGAGCAGATACGCAGTATTTT.

The chain is built from TRBV4-2 and TRBJ2-3; 7 bases are shared with TRBD2. The CDR3 covers 17 residues. Germline CDR1 reads LGHNA; CDR2 reads YNFKEQ. Trimming removed 0 bases from V and 1 base from J; junction bases left unmatched: 7. For the CDR3, the DNA is TGTGCCAGCAGCCAAGACGGGCGGGAGATAGGCACAGATACGCAGTATTTT. The encoded protein is CASSQDGREIGTDTQYF.

The rearrangement joins TRBV10-2 to TRBJ1-5; unclear D gene. V was cut by 5 bases and J by 4 bases, with 18 bases left in between. The CDR3 sequence is 16 residues long. CDR1 is WSHSY, CDR2 SAAADI, per germline. DNA for the CDR3: TGCGCCAGCAGTCCCTACGGGGATTACAAAAATCAGCCCCAGCATTTT. Encoded protein: CASSPYGDYKNQPQHF.

V gene TRBV13 combines with J gene TRBJ2-7; 10 nucleotides agree with TRBD2. The germline V gene has CDR1 PRHDT and CDR2 FYEKMQ (reference sequence). Trimming at V came to 4 bases and at J to 11 bases, leaving 5 bases not matched to a gene. The CDR3 is made up of 12 amino acids. CDR3 region: CASSSTSGKEYF. The CDR3 DNA follows: TGTGCCAGCAGCTCTACTAGCGGGAAGGAGTACTTC.

The rearrangement joins TRBV7-3 to TRBJ2-2; D may be TRBD2 (5 bases). V gave up 2 bases and J gave up 5 bases, with 9 bases separating them. The germline CDR1 and CDR2 sequences are SGHTA and FQGTGA. The CDR3 runs to 14 residues. As DNA, the CDR3 is TGTGCCAGCAGCTTATTACCGGGAACCGGGGAGCTGTTTTTT. Its protein is CASSLLPGTGELFF.

V usage is TRBV7-9 and J usage is TRBJ2-7, with TRBD2 identical over 12 bases. The V gene end was trimmed by 6 bases and the J gene end by 3 bases; junction bases not matched to a gene: 6. The CDR3 has 15 amino acids. Germline assignment: CDR1 SEHNR and CDR2 FQNEAQ (reference sequence). The CDR3 sequence is CASSPTSGRFYEQYF. The CDR3 nucleotides read TGTGCCAGCAGTCCGACTAGCGGGAGATTCTACGAGCAGTACTTC. Using reference TRBV7-9 and TRBJ2-7 for the parts outside the CDR3, the full variable domain is DTGVSQNPRHKITKRGQNVTFRCDPISEHNRLYWYRQTLGQGPEFLTYFQNEAQLEKSRLLSDRFSAERPKGSFSTLEIQRTEQGDSAMYLCASSPTSGRFYEQYFGPGTRLTVT.

CDR3 DNA sequence: TGTGCCAGCAGCTTGTGGGGGTCCGGGGAGCTGTTTTTT. This encodes CASSLWGSGELFF. The chain combines TRBV5-5 with TRBJ2-2, with D possibly being TRBD1 or TRBD2 (5 bases each). The CDR3 contains 13 residues. V lost 1 base, J lost 6 bases, and 7 bases lay in between. CDR1 is SGHKS, CDR2 YYEKEE, per germline (reference sequence).